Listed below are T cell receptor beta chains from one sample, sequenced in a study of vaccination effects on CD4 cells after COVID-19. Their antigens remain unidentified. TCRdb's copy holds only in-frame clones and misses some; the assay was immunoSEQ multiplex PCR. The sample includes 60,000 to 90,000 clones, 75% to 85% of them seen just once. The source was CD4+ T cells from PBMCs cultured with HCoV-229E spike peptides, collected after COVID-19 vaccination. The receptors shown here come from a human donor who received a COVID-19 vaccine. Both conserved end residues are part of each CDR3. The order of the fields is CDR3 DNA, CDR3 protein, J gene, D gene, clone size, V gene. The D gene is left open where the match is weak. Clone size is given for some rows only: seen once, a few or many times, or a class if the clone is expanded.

TGTGCCAGCTCACCGGGGAGACAGGGCACAGATACGCAGTATTTT	CASSPGRQGTDTQYF	TRBJ2-3	-	-	TRBV18
TGTGCCAGCAGCCAGAGGACAGGGGCCACCGGGGAGCTGTTTTTT	CASSQRTGATGELFF	TRBJ2-2	TRBD1	few	TRBV14
TGTGCCAGCAGTTACTCCATAAATGGCTACACCTTC	CASSYSINGYTF	TRBJ1-2	-	-	TRBV6-6
TGCGCCAGCAGCCAAGATGTAGCAGGGTTTGAAAAACTGTTTTTT	CASSQDVAGFEKLFF	TRBJ1-4	-	-	TRBV4-1
TGTGCCTGGAGTCGACAGGGGGCGGAGGGCTACACCTTC	CAWSRQGAEGYTF	TRBJ1-2	TRBD1	-	TRBV30
TGCAGTGCTAGAGAGGAGACCTACACCTTC	CSAREETYTF	TRBJ1-2	-	-	TRBV20-1
TGTGCCAGCTCACCGGAAGGGAAGAGAACAGATACGCAGTATTTT	CASSPEGKRTDTQYF	TRBJ2-3	-	-	TRBV18
TGTGCCAGTAGTATAATGTGGGATCAGCCCCAGCATTTT	CASSIMWDQPQHF	TRBJ1-5	-	-	TRBV19
TGCGCCAGCAGCTTAGCAGGGCCTCGCTATAATTCACCCCTCCACTTT	CASSLAGPRYNSPLHF	TRBJ1-6	-	-	TRBV5-1
TGCAGCGTTGACCTACCCCGGGGGGGAGAGACCCAGTACTTC	CSVDLPRGGETQYF	TRBJ2-5	TRBD2	-	TRBV29-1
TGCGCCAGCAGCTTGGGGGCAGGGACCAACTATGGCTACACCTTC	CASSLGAGTNYGYTF	TRBJ1-2	-	-	TRBV5-1
TGTGCCAGCAGCTCCAATATGAACACTGAAGCTTTCTTT	CASSSNMNTEAFF	TRBJ1-1	-	-	TRBV27
TGTGCCAGCTCAGGGCAGGGGGGTTTGAACACTGAAGCTTTCTTT	CASSGQGGLNTEAFF	TRBJ1-1	TRBD1	-	TRBV18
TGTGCCAGCAGCGTAGGGGCTAACAGGGGGCGCGGAAACACCATATATTTT	CASSVGANRGRGNTIYF	TRBJ1-3	TRBD1	-	TRBV9
TGTGCCACCAGTGACTGGGGAAAGTTCTCCTACAATGAGCAGTTCTTC	CATSDWGKFSYNEQFF	TRBJ2-1	-	-	TRBV24-1
TGTGCCAGTAATCGGGAGAACACCGGGGAGCTGTTTTTT	CASNRENTGELFF	TRBJ2-2	-	few	TRBV2
TGTGCCAGCAGCTTCGAACAGCATCAGCCCCAGCATTTT	CASSFEQHQPQHF	TRBJ1-5	-	-	TRBV11-2
TGTGCCAGCAGCGGAGGGGTAACCTATAATTCACCCCTCCACTTT	CASSGGVTYNSPLHF	TRBJ1-6	-	-	TRBV7-8
TGTGCCAGCAGGACCTCCGGGACAGGGTCTTCCGGGGAGCTGTTTTTT	CASRTSGTGSSGELFF	TRBJ2-2	TRBD1	-	TRBV7-3
TGTGCCAGTAGTATAGTTTGGGGGAAGTATAGCAATCAGCCCCAGCATTTT	CASSIVWGKYSNQPQHF	TRBJ1-5	-	few	TRBV19
TGCGCCACCGAAATGAGCACTGAAGCTTTCTTT	CATEMSTEAFF	TRBJ1-1	-	once	TRBV10-1
TGTGCCACCAGTGATGCAAGACGCGCCCCAAACAATGAGCAGTTCTTC	CATSDARRAPNNEQFF	TRBJ2-1	-	-	TRBV24-1
TGCGCCAGCAGGTGGACAGCGAACACCGGGGAGCTGTTTTTT	CASRWTANTGELFF	TRBJ2-2	-	-	TRBV5-1
TGTGCCAGCAGTTACTCGGGACTTCCGAACACCGGGGAGCTGTTTTTT	CASSYSGLPNTGELFF	TRBJ2-2	-	-	TRBV6-6
TGCGCCAGCAGCTTGGATGGGGAGGGAGGCTACACCTTC	CASSLDGEGGYTF	TRBJ1-2	-	-	TRBV5-1
TGTGCCAGCAGCCCGATGGGACTCCTCACAGATACGCAGTATTTT	CASSPMGLLTDTQYF	TRBJ2-3	-	-	TRBV7-3
TGTGCCAGCTATTGGACGGAAGGCGGGGAGCTGTTTTTT	CASYWTEGGELFF	TRBJ2-2	-	-	TRBV6-5
TGTGCCAGCAGTGACGACAGGGGAGGGGGCTATGGCTACACCTTC	CASSDDRGGGYGYTF	TRBJ1-2	TRBD1	-	TRBV6-6
TGTGCCAGCTCACCAGCCGGGGGGGATACGCAGTATTTT	CASSPAGGDTQYF	TRBJ2-3	TRBD2	-	TRBV18
TGTGCCAGCAGTTTTTGGGGAGTCGGGGCTGAGTCCACTGAAGCTTTCTTT	CASSFWGVGAESTEAFF	TRBJ1-1	-	-	TRBV28
TGTGCCAGCACCCAACCCGGCAGGGAAGAAATGGAGACCCAGTACTTC	CASTQPGREEMETQYF	TRBJ2-5	-	-	TRBV5-6
TGTGCCAGCAGTACCCAAGCGTCCAATCAGCCCCAGCATTTT	CASSTQASNQPQHF	TRBJ1-5	-	once	TRBV6-5
TGTGCCAGCAGTCGACAGGGGAACACCGGGGAGCTGTTTTTT	CASSRQGNTGELFF	TRBJ2-2	TRBD1	-	TRBV2
TGTGCCAGCACAAACGGAAGGAACACTGAAGCTTTCTTT	CASTNGRNTEAFF	TRBJ1-1	-	-	TRBV18
TGTGCCAGCAGTTTCTTCAGCAACAATGAGCAGTTCTTC	CASSFFSNNEQFF	TRBJ2-1	-	-	TRBV12-3/TRBV12-4
TGTGCCAGCAGAGTCCAACTAGCGAGTATTGAGACCCAGTACTTC	CASRVQLASIETQYF	TRBJ2-5	TRBD2	-	TRBV6-5
TGTGCCAGCTCACCGTCGGGTTACTCCTACAATGAGCAGTTCTTC	CASSPSGYSYNEQFF	TRBJ2-1	-	-	TRBV18
TGTGCCAGCAGGGCGAATCAGGGGACACCCCTCCACTTT	CASRANQGTPLHF	TRBJ1-6	-	few	TRBV6-5
TGTGCCTGGAGTAAGGGGACGTATAGCAATCAGCCCCAGCATTTT	CAWSKGTYSNQPQHF	TRBJ1-5	-	few	TRBV30
TGCGCCAGCAGCCAAGTGGGGGCAGGGGGGAACAATGAGCAGTTCTTC	CASSQVGAGGNNEQFF	TRBJ2-1	-	-	TRBV4-3
TGTGCCAGCAGCGTAACCGACAGGGGTGACATTCAGTACTTC	CASSVTDRGDIQYF	TRBJ2-4	TRBD1	once	TRBV9
TGCGCCAGCAGCTTGGGTGATTATCGGGGGGAGACCCAGTACTTC	CASSLGDYRGETQYF	TRBJ2-5	-	few	TRBV5-1
TGTGCCACCAGTGAAAAGGGCTTTCATGGCTACACCTTC	CATSEKGFHGYTF	TRBJ1-2	-	-	TRBV24-1
TGTGCCAGCAGCTTACGTCGGACAGATACGCAGTATTTT	CASSLRRTDTQYF	TRBJ2-3	-	-	TRBV14
TGTGCCAGCAGTGACGTGGAAACCGGGGAGCTGTTTTTT	CASSDVETGELFF	TRBJ2-2	-	-	TRBV6-4
TGTGCCAGCTCACCACCCCCAGGGAACGGACAGCCCCAGCATTTT	CASSPPPGNGQPQHF	TRBJ1-5	-	-	TRBV18
TGTGCCAGCAGTGAAGTCGGGGTAACTAATGAAAAACTGTTTTTT	CASSEVGVTNEKLFF	TRBJ1-4	-	once	TRBV6-1
TGTGCCAGTAGTATTCGATCGTCTCTCTATAGCAATCAGCCCCAGCATTTT	CASSIRSSLYSNQPQHF	TRBJ1-5	-	-	TRBV19
TGTGCCAGTAGTATCTCACTGGGAGCTTTCTTT	CASSISLGAFF	TRBJ1-1	-	-	TRBV19
TGTGCCAGCAGCTTAAGTGACAGGGTCTACGGGAACACCGGGGAGCTGTTTTTT	CASSLSDRVYGNTGELFF	TRBJ2-2	TRBD1	-	TRBV11-3
TGCAGCGTTGATCGGGGGGTAGATACGCAGTATTTT	CSVDRGVDTQYF	TRBJ2-3	TRBD2	once	TRBV29-1
TGTGCCAGCAAGGTCGGTCTGGACACTGAAGCTTTCTTT	CASKVGLDTEAFF	TRBJ1-1	-	once	TRBV6-5
TGTGCCAGCAGCGTAGAGGGAAGCGGCGCCGGAAAACTGTTTTTT	CASSVEGSGAGKLFF	TRBJ1-4	-	-	TRBV9